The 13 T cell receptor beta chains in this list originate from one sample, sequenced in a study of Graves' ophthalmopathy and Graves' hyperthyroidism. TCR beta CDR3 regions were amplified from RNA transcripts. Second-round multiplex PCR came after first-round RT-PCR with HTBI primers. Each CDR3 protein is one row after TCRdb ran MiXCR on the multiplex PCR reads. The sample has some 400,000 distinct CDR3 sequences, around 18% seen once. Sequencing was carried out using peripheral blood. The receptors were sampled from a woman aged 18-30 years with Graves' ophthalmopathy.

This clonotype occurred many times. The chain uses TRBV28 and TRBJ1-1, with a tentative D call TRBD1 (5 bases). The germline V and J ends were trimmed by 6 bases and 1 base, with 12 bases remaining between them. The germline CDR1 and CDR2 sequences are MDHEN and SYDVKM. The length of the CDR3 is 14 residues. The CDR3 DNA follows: TGTGCCAGCAGGCTCCAGGGTGGGAACACTGAAGCTTTCTTT. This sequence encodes CASRLQGGNTEAFF.

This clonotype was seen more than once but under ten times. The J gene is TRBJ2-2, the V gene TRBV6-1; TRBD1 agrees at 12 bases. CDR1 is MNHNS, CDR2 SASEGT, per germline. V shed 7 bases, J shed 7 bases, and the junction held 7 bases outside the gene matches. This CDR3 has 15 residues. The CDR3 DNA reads TGTGCCAGCACGCCGGGACAGGGGGCAATCGGGGAGCTGTTTTTT. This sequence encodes CASTPGQGAIGELFF.

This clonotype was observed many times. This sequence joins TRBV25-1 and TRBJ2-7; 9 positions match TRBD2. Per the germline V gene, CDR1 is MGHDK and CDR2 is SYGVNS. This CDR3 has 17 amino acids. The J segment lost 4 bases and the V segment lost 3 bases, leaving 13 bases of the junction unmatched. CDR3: CASSDSPPIAGAYEQYF. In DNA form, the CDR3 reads TGTGCCAGCAGTGATTCACCCCCGATAGCGGGAGCGTACGAGCAGTACTTC.

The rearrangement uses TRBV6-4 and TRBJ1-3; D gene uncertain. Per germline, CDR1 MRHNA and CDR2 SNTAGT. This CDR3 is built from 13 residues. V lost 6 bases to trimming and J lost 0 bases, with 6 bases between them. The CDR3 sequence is CASRVFSGNTIYF. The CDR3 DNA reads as TGTGCCAGCAGGGTCTTCTCTGGAAACACCATATATTTT.

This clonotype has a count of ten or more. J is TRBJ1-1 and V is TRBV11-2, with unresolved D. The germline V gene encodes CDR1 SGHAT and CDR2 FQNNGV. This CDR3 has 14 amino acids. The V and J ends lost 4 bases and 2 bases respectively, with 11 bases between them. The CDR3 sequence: CASSSRWSNTEAFF. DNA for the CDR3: TGTGCCAGCAGCTCCCGATGGAGTAACACTGAAGCTTTCTTT.

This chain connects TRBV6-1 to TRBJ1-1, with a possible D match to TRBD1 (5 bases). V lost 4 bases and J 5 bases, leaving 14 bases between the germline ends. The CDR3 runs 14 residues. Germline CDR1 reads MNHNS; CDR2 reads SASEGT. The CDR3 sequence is CASSGLGGETEAFF. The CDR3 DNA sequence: TGTGCCAGCAGTGGACTCGGGGGTGAGACTGAAGCTTTCTTT.

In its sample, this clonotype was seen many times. The CDR3, as DNA: TGCAGCGTTGCTGCGGGGGCGGGAGAGCAGTACTTC. Protein product: CSVAAGAGEQYF. The rearrangement joins TRBV29-1 to TRBJ2-7; a possible D gene is TRBD2 (7 bases). CDR1 SQVTM and CDR2 ANQGSEA come from the germline V gene. Trimming left V 4 bases short and J 7 bases short, with 14 bases between. The CDR3 loop spans 12 amino acids.

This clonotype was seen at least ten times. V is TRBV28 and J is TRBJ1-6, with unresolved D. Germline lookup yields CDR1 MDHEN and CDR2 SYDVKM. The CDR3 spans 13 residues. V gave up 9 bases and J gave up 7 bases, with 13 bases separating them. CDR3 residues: CASSSQRNSPLHF. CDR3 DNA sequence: TGTGCCAGTTCCTCACAGCGGAATTCACCCCTCCACTTT.

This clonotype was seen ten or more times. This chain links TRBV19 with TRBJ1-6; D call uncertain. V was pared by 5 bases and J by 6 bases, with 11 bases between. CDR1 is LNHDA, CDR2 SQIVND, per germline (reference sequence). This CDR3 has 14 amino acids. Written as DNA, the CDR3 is TGTGCCAGTAGTCCGACGGACCTTAATTCACCCCTCCACTTT. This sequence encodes CASSPTDLNSPLHF.

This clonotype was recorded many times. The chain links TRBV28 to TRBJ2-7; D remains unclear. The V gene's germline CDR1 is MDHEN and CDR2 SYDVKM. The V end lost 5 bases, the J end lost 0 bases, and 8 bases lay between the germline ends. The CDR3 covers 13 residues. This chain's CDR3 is CASSHGYSYEQYF. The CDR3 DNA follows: TGTGCCAGCAGTCACGGTTACTCCTACGAGCAGTACTTC.

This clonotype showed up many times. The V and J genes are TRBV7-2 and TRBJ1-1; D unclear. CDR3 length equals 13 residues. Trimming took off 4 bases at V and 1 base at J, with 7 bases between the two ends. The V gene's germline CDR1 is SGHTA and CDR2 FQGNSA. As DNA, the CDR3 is TGTGCCAGCAGCTACAGACAGAACACTGAAGCTTTCTTT. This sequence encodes CASSYRQNTEAFF.

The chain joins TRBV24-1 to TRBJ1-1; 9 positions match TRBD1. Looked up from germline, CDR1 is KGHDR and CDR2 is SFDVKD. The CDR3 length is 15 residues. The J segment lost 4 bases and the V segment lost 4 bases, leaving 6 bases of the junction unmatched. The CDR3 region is CATSESGTGSTEAFF. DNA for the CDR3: TGTGCCACCAGTGAGTCCGGGACAGGGTCCACTGAAGCTTTCTTT.

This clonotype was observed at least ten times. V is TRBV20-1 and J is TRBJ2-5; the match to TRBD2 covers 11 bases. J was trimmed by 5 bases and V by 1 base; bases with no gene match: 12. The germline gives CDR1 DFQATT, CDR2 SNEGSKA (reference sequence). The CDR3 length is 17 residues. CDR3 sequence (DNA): TGCAGTGCTAGAGCCCTACTAGCGGGAGCCCCCCGGGAGACCCAGTACTTC. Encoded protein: CSARALLAGAPRETQYF.